These 25 T cell receptor beta chains originate from one sample sequenced in a study of long-term antiretroviral therapy in people with HIV. At survey level, the immunoSEQ assay was run in its v3.0 version. Method: immunoSEQ multiplex PCR; TCRdb's copy keeps in-frame clones and lacks some. The sample records about 12,000 clones, around 73% being singletons. The source material was unsorted PBMCs, sampled 1.3 years after starting antiretroviral therapy. The receptors derive from a woman between 18 and 30 years old with HIV.

The rearrangement joins TRBV5-6 to TRBJ2-7; a weak D match, TRBD1 (6 bases). The CDR3 has 12 amino acids. The V end was cut by 4 bases, the J end by 3 bases, with 8 bases between. Looked up from germline, CDR1 is SGHDT and CDR2 is YYEEEE. CDR3 in amino acids: CASSLGGYEQYF. Written as DNA, the CDR3 is TGTGCCAGCAGCCTAGGGGGCTACGAGCAGTACTTC.

The V call is TRBV11-2, the J call TRBJ1-1, with D maybe TRBD1 (6 bases). This CDR3 has 12 residues. Trimming stripped 8 bases from V and 5 bases from J, with 12 bases between. Looked up from germline, CDR1 is SGHAT and CDR2 is FQNNGV. The CDR3 DNA is TGTGCCAGCGGTGGGGGGCGGACTGAAGCTTTCTTT. It specifies CASGGGRTEAFF.

The chain links TRBV13 to TRBJ1-1; possible D gene TRBD1, 6 bases. This CDR3 has 12 residues. Per germline, CDR1 PRHDT and CDR2 FYEKMQ (reference sequence). The ends were cut back, 7 bases at V and 8 bases at J, with 14 bases in the middle. In DNA form, the CDR3 reads TGTGCCAGCAATAGCGCGGGGGCGGAAGCTTTCTTT. This codes for CASNSAGAEAFF.

The V call is TRBV5-1, the J call TRBJ2-7; 9 bases map to TRBD2. V lost 1 base to trimming and J lost 4 bases; unmatched junction nucleotides: 12. The CDR3 runs to 17 residues. CDR1 and CDR2 from the germline V gene are SGHRS and YFSETQ. The CDR3 is CASSLRVPVAGEYEQYF. CDR3 sequence (DNA): TGCGCCAGCAGCTTGAGGGTCCCGGTAGCGGGGGAGTACGAGCAGTACTTC.

The genes are TRBV30 and TRBJ2-1; D remains ambiguous. The CDR3 consists of 12 residues. Trimming took 2 bases from V and 6 from J, leaving 8 bases between them. The V gene's germline CDR1 is GTSNPN and CDR2 SVGIG (reference sequence). As DNA, the CDR3 is TGTGCCTGGAGTCATACCCGCAATGAGCAGTTCTTC. Encoded protein: CAWSHTRNEQFF.

CDR3 sequence reads: CSVTGWDTDTQYF. CDR3 DNA sequence: TGCAGCGTTACCGGTTGGGACACAGATACGCAGTATTTT. The chain has TRBV29-1 and TRBJ2-3; D is undetermined. The V end was cut by 5 bases, the J end by 2 bases, with 11 bases between. The CDR3 has 13 residues. Germline assignment: CDR1 SQVTM and CDR2 ANQGSEA.

The chain recombines TRBV5-1 with TRBJ2-5; 7 nucleotides align to TRBD2. Germline CDR1 reads SGHRS; CDR2 reads YFSETQ. This CDR3 comprises 18 residues. The J segment lost 5 bases and the V segment lost 0 bases, leaving 16 bases of the junction unmatched. The CDR3 DNA reads as TGCGCCAGCAGCTTGGAAGCGGCGGGAGACGTTATAATGGAGACCCAGTACTTC. Its protein is CASSLEAAGDVIMETQYF.

This clone came up a few times. V and J are TRBV7-3 and TRBJ2-3; possibly TRBD2 for D (6 bases). The germline V gene encodes CDR1 SGHTA and CDR2 FQGTGA. The V end lost 4 bases, the J end lost 0 bases, and 11 bases lay between the germline ends. The CDR3 runs 15 residues. CDR3 DNA sequence: TGTGCCAGCAGCTGGGACTCCGAAAGCACAGATACGCAGTATTTT. Its translation: CASSWDSESTDTQYF.

A few counts support this clone. V usage is TRBV19 and J usage is TRBJ1-5; 9 bases fit TRBD1. The CDR3 runs 20 residues. Trimming took 5 bases from V and 2 from J; bases not matched to a gene: 19. CDR1 is LNHDA, CDR2 SQIVND, per germline (reference sequence). The CDR3 region is CASSLYDTGNRDRGNQPQHF. As DNA, the CDR3 is TGTGCCAGTAGTCTATACGACACCGGAAACCGGGACAGGGGCAATCAGCCCCAGCATTTT.

The chain couples TRBV5-8 to TRBJ2-5; 7 positions match TRBD2. The V gene end was trimmed by 1 base and the J gene end by 2 bases; junction bases not matched to a gene: 8. Germline V gives CDR1 SGHTS, CDR2 YDEGEE. The CDR3 totals 16 residues. The CDR3 is CASSLLGGPNQETQYF. CDR3 coding DNA: TGTGCCAGCAGCTTGCTGGGAGGGCCTAATCAAGAGACCCAGTACTTC.

The V gene is TRBV2, the J gene TRBJ1-2; 10 nucleotides match TRBD1. The length of the CDR3 is 14 residues. Germline trimming cut 9 bases from V and 1 base from J; bases unmatched to any gene: 5. CDR1 is SNHLY and CDR2 is FYNNEI in the germline V gene. The CDR3 coding sequence is TGTGCCAGGAGACAGGGGGCAGTTAACTATGGCTACACCTTC. Translation: CARRQGAVNYGYTF.

The chain carries TRBV18 and TRBJ2-4, with TRBD2 matching 7 bases. The junction had 11 bases not matched to a gene; V was cut back by 3 bases and J by 9 bases. Germline V CDR1 and CDR2: KGHSH, LQKENI. This CDR3 has 15 amino acids. The CDR3: CASSPTGGLGSIQYF. CDR3 nucleotide sequence: TGTGCCAGCTCACCGACCGGAGGACTAGGTTCCATTCAGTACTTC.

CDR3 coding DNA: TGTGCCAGCAGCTTAGAGGGATCAAACACTGAAGCTTTCTTT. Its translation is CASSLEGSNTEAFF. The V and J genes are TRBV13 and TRBJ1-1, with D uncertain. Trimming took 1 base from V and 2 from J, leaving 8 bases between them. CDR1 and CDR2 from the germline V gene are PRHDT and FYEKMQ (reference sequence). The CDR3 consists of 14 residues. Full variable domain (remainder filled in from reference TRBV13 and TRBJ1-1): AAGVIQSPRHLIKEKRETATLKCYPIPRHDTVYWYQQGPGQDPQFLISFYEKMQSDKGSIPDRFSAQQFSDYHSELNMSSLELGDSALYFCASSLEGSNTEAFFGQGTRLTVV.

The V call is TRBV11-2, the J call TRBJ2-5, with TRBD2 as a possible D gene (5 bases). CDR3 length: 13 residues. Germline values: CDR1 SGHAT, CDR2 FQNNGV. The V end was cut by 6 bases, the J end by 3 bases, with 11 bases between. CDR3 residues: CASRLPGEETQYF. DNA for the CDR3: TGTGCCAGCAGGCTACCCGGGGAAGAGACCCAGTACTTC. Filled out from reference TRBV11-2 and TRBJ2-5, the complete variable domain reads EAGVAQSPRYKIIEKRQSVAFWCNPISGHATLYWYQQILGQGPKLLIQFQNNGVVDDSQLPKDRFSAERLKGVDSTLKIQPAKLEDSAVYLCASRLPGEETQYFGPGTRLLVL.

The V call is TRBV27, the J call TRBJ2-2; the match to TRBD2 covers 14 bases. Germline CDR1 and CDR2: MNHEY and SMNVEV (reference sequence). The CDR3 sequence is 16 residues long. Losses at the gene ends were 7 bases for V and 6 bases for J; bases not matched to a gene: 7. CDR3 sequence: CASNGGTSGSPGELFF. CDR3 nucleotide sequence: TGTGCCAGCAATGGAGGGACTAGCGGGAGTCCCGGGGAGCTGTTTTTT.

The chain couples TRBV10-1 to TRBJ1-3; D is unclear. The ends were cut back, 0 bases at V and 0 bases at J, with 9 bases in the middle. Germline-derived CDR1 and CDR2 are WNHNN and SYGVQD (reference sequence). The CDR3 sequence is 16 residues long. CDR3 region: CASSESDLRSGNTIYF. In nucleotides, the CDR3 is TGCGCCAGCAGTGAGTCTGACCTACGCTCTGGAAACACCATATATTTT.

The genes are TRBV10-2 and TRBJ2-7, with D possibly being TRBD2 (5 bases). Per germline, CDR1 WSHSY and CDR2 SAAADI. This CDR3 spans 12 amino acids. V was shortened by 2 bases and J by 3 bases, with 5 bases between the two germline ends. The CDR3, as DNA: TGCGCCAGCAGTGAGGGAGGCTACGAGCAGTACTTC. Protein product: CASSEGGYEQYF.

This clone was recorded a few times. The chain has TRBV9 and TRBJ2-1; tentative D call: TRBD1 (5 bases). Trimming cost V 0 bases and J 4 bases, with 11 bases left between them. This CDR3 is 15 amino acids long. Looked up from germline, CDR1 is SGDLS and CDR2 is YYNGEE. CDR3 nucleotide sequence: TGTGCCAGCAGCGTAGGGGCAGGGAAATACAATGAGCAGTTCTTC. Translating it yields CASSVGAGKYNEQFF.

The chain has TRBV11-2 and TRBJ2-3; 9 nucleotides line up with TRBD2. The CDR3 length is 17 residues. Germline CDR1 and CDR2: SGHAT and FQNNGV. With V trimmed by 2 bases and J by 2 bases, 8 bases remained unmatched. CDR3 nucleotides: TGTGCCAGCAGCTTAAGATATAGCGGGAGTTTCACAGATACGCAGTATTTT. Amino acid sequence: CASSLRYSGSFTDTQYF.

The chain combines TRBV27 with TRBJ2-1; 8 bases map to TRBD1. Looked up from germline, CDR1 is MNHEY and CDR2 is SMNVEV (reference sequence). J gave up 6 bases and V 6 bases, and 4 bases lay outside the gene matches. The length of the CDR3 is 13 residues. The CDR3 here is CASRTGAINEQFF. Here the CDR3 DNA reads TGTGCCAGCAGGACAGGGGCCATCAATGAGCAGTTCTTC.

This clone was seen only a few times. CDR3 nucleotides: TGTGCCAGCACCTCAGGTCAGGGGGCCTCTGGAAACACCATATATTTT. It encodes CASTSGQGASGNTIYF. The gene calls are TRBV6-6 and TRBJ1-3; 8 bases line up with TRBD1. V trimming: 7 bases; J trimming: 0 bases; junction bases outside the gene matches: 8. This CDR3 comprises 16 residues. Germline CDR1 reads MNHNY; CDR2 reads SVGAGI (reference sequence).

The gene calls are TRBV2 and TRBJ2-6, with D unresolved. Germline CDR1 is SNHLY and CDR2 is FYNNEI. The CDR3 is 13 residues long. V lost 8 bases to trimming and J lost 0 bases, with 5 bases between them. The CDR3 loop is CASSDSGANVLTF. Written as DNA, the CDR3 is TGTGCCAGCTCTGACTCTGGGGCCAACGTCCTGACTTTC.

CDR3 sequence: CASSGVGQADSGNTIYF. CDR3 sequence (DNA): TGTGCCAGCAGCGGGGTTGGACAGGCTGACTCTGGAAACACCATATATTTT. This chain uses TRBV9 with TRBJ1-3, with 7 bases matching TRBD1. Germline CDR1 reads SGDLS; CDR2 reads YYNGEE. The V segment lost 3 bases and the J segment 0 bases; nucleotides outside the gene matches: 9. This CDR3 contains 17 residues.

The CDR3 loop is CSVGGASTDTQYF. The DNA for the CDR3 is TGCAGCGTTGGCGGGGCTAGCACAGATACGCAGTATTTT. The V call is TRBV29-1, the J call TRBJ2-3; tentatively, D is TRBD2 (6 bases). Trimming removed 4 bases at V and 0 bases at J, with 8 bases between. CDR3 length: 13 residues. From germline, CDR1 is SQVTM and CDR2 ANQGSEA.

This chain joins TRBV5-1 and TRBJ1-3, with D possibly TRBD1 on 5 matching bases. The CDR3 sequence is 16 residues long. Trimming removed 1 base at V and 8 bases at J, with 19 bases between. Germline CDR1 is SGHRS and CDR2 is YFSETQ. CDR3: CASSLRGTRNGDTIYF. Here the CDR3 DNA reads TGCGCCAGCAGCTTGAGAGGGACCCGGAACGGAGACACCATATATTTT.